One sample yielded the 25 T cell receptor beta chains listed below, sequenced in a study of shared clonotypes between healthy human individuals. The assay was immunoSEQ multiplex PCR, and TCRdb's table has in-frame clones only and misses some. This table has about 2.5 million clones, about 90% appearing once. The sample comprised naive CD4+ T cells from PBMCs. Specified subset: CD45RA+ positively selected. The source is a man between 18 and 35 years old in good health. Some clones in this sample may be carry-over from other donors' samples.

Only one count was recorded for this clone. The genes are TRBV27 and TRBJ2-5; D perhaps matches TRBD2 (6 bases). The CDR3 runs to 17 residues. Trimming left V 3 bases short and J 1 base short, with 18 bases between. CDR1 MNHEY and CDR2 SMNVEV come from the germline V gene (reference sequence). CDR3 region: CASSFGRGSGTQETQYF. In nucleotides, the CDR3 is TGTGCCAGCAGTTTTGGTCGCGGTAGCGGAACCCAAGAGACCCAGTACTTC.

The V and J genes are TRBV7-9 and TRBJ2-2; 12 nucleotides line up with TRBD2. The V gene's germline CDR1 is SEHNR and CDR2 FQNEAQ (reference sequence). After removal of 5 bases from V and 1 base from J, the junction contained 11 bases not matched to a gene. The CDR3 covers 19 residues. The CDR3 DNA sequence: TGTGCCAGCAGCGCCCCATTGCCTAGCGGGAGGGAGAACACCGGGGAGCTGTTTTTT. Its protein is CASSAPLPSGRENTGELFF.

The V gene is TRBV9, the J gene TRBJ2-3; D uncertain. Between the trimmed V and J ends, which lost 3 bases and 2 bases, there was a span of 19 bases. The CDR3 totals 17 residues. CDR1 SGDLS and CDR2 YYNGEE come from the germline V gene. The DNA of the CDR3 is TGTGCCAGCAGCGAGACATCTCGGGCCTTCAACACAGATACGCAGTATTTT. This translates into CASSETSRAFNTDTQYF.

This clone was observed a few times. CDR3 in DNA: TGTGCCTGGAGTGTAAGTTGGAACACTGAAGCTTTCTTT. Amino acid sequence: CAWSVSWNTEAFF. The chain carries TRBV30 and TRBJ1-1; D is unresolved. The CDR3 is 13 amino acids. Germline V gene data show CDR1 as GTSNPN and CDR2 as SVGIG (reference sequence). Trimming removed 0 bases from V and 1 base from J, with 6 bases in between.

The CDR3 loop reads CASCERELKETQYF. Here the CDR3 DNA reads TGTGCCAGCTGCGAGCGGGAGTTGAAAGAGACCCAGTACTTC. The chain employs TRBV2 and TRBJ2-5, with 8 positions matching TRBD2. The CDR3 spans 14 residues. Trimming cost V 8 bases and J 3 bases; bases outside gene matches: 8. Looked up from germline, CDR1 is SNHLY and CDR2 is FYNNEI.

The chain combines TRBV6-1 with TRBJ2-6, with D uncertain. This CDR3 comprises 13 residues. Germline V gene sequence: CDR1 MNHNS, CDR2 SASEGT. The V end lost 7 bases, the J end lost 3 bases, and 7 bases lay between the germline ends. The DNA of the CDR3 is TGTGCCAGCATCCTGGATGGGGCCAACGTCCTGACTTTC. Translated, it gives CASILDGANVLTF.

This clone occurred once. The rearrangement uses TRBV30 and TRBJ2-7; D is uncertain. The CDR3 runs to 13 residues. V was shortened by 5 bases and J by 9 bases, with 20 bases between the two germline ends. Germline V lookup: CDR1 GTSNPN, CDR2 SVGIG (reference sequence). CDR3 region: CAWGSSDPRRQYF. In DNA, the CDR3 is TGTGCCTGGGGTTCCTCCGATCCGCGTCGGCAGTACTTC.

V and J are TRBV18 and TRBJ1-1, with D maybe TRBD1 (5 bases). Trimming removed 3 bases from V and 5 bases from J, with 10 bases in between. Germline V gives CDR1 KGHSH, CDR2 LQKENI. The CDR3 sequence is 13 residues long. The CDR3 DNA sequence: TGTGCCAGCTCACCCCCGACAGCGACTGAAGCTTTCTTT. Protein: CASSPPTATEAFF. Using reference TRBV18 and TRBJ1-1 for the parts outside the CDR3, the full variable domain is NAGVMQNPRHLVRRRGQEARLRCSPMKGHSHVYWYRQLPEEGLKFMVYLQKENIIDESGMPKERFSAEFPKEGPSILRIQQVVRGDSAAYFCASSPPTATEAFFGQGTRLTVV.

V is TRBV7-9 and J is TRBJ2-3; D unresolved. The CDR3 runs 13 residues. Germline CDR1 reads SEHNR; CDR2 reads FQNEAQ (reference sequence). V lost 2 bases, J lost 1 base, and 4 bases lay in between. The CDR3 nucleotides read TGTGCCAGCAGCTTAACAGGCACAGATACGCAGTATTTT. It yields the protein CASSLTGTDTQYF. The full variable domain, with the rest looked up from reference TRBV7-9 and TRBJ2-3, is DTGVSQNPRHKITKRGQNVTFRCDPISEHNRLYWYRQTLGQGPEFLTYFQNEAQLEKSRLLSDRFSAERPKGSFSTLEIQRTEQGDSAMYLCASSLTGTDTQYFGPGTRLTVL.

The CDR3 nucleotides are TGCGCCAGCAGCAGCCCTAGTTGGGGGGGCATCTCCTACAATGAGCAGTTCTTC. It yields the protein CASSSPSWGGISYNEQFF. The gene calls are TRBV5-1 and TRBJ2-1, with TRBD2 as a possible D gene (7 bases). Germline assignment: CDR1 SGHRS and CDR2 YFSETQ. Trimming stripped 4 bases from V and 0 bases from J, with 20 bases between. The CDR3 length is 18 residues.

V is TRBV7-2 and J is TRBJ2-2; D is undetermined. This CDR3 region has 13 residues. Looked up from germline, CDR1 is SGHTA and CDR2 is FQGNSA. V lost 2 bases to trimming and J lost 7 bases, with 8 bases between them. The CDR3 region has the DNA TGTGCCAGCAGCTTAAGGCGAATCGGGGAGCTGTTTTTT. Residues: CASSLRRIGELFF.

The chain is built from TRBV28 and TRBJ1-2; D is unresolved. CDR3 size: 15 residues. V lost 7 bases and J 2 bases, leaving 17 bases between the germline ends. Germline assignment: CDR1 MDHEN and CDR2 SYDVKM. The CDR3 loop is CASTWHPRANYGYTF. In DNA, the CDR3 is TGTGCCAGCACCTGGCATCCGCGGGCCAACTATGGCTACACCTTC.

The genes are TRBV4-3 and TRBJ2-7, with D perhaps given as TRBD1 or TRBD2 (6 bases each). CDR1 and CDR2 (germline): LGHNA, YSLEER. V gave up 0 bases and J gave up 12 bases, with 18 bases separating them. This CDR3 contains 14 residues. CDR3 nucleotides: TGCGCCAGCAGCCAAGATGGGTCGGGGGCCCGGGTGTACTTC. Translated, it gives CASSQDGSGARVYF.

The rearrangement joins TRBV28 to TRBJ1-1; tentative D call: TRBD1 (5 bases). Germline values: CDR1 MDHEN, CDR2 SYDVKM. The CDR3 loop spans 14 amino acids. V lost 7 bases and J 6 bases, leaving 18 bases between the germline ends. CDR3 in amino acids: CASIVIGGTPEAFF. Written as DNA, the CDR3 is TGTGCCAGCATCGTTATCGGGGGAACCCCTGAAGCTTTCTTT. Full variable domain (remainder filled in from reference TRBV28 and TRBJ1-1): DVKVTQSSRYLVKRTGEKVFLECVQDMDHENMFWYRQDPGLGLRLIYFSYDVKMKEKGDIPEGYSVSREKKERFSLILESASTNQTSMYLCASIVIGGTPEAFFGQGTRLTVV.

This rearrangement joins TRBV5-4 to TRBJ2-1; no firm D call. Per germline, CDR1 SGHNT and CDR2 YYREEE (reference sequence). Trimming shortened V by 4 bases and J by 3 bases, and 26 bases separated the two germline ends. The CDR3 runs to 19 residues. The CDR3 sequence: CASSPPEVTLLGLYNEQFF. CDR3 bases: TGTGCCAGCAGCCCCCCTGAGGTCACCTTATTGGGCCTCTACAATGAGCAGTTCTTC. Using reference TRBV5-4 and TRBJ2-1 for the parts outside the CDR3, the full variable domain is ETGVTQSPTHLIKTRGQQVTLRCSSQSGHNTVSWYQQALGQGPQFIFQYYREEENGRGNFPPRFSGLQFPNYSSELNVNALELDDSALYLCASSPPEVTLLGLYNEQFFGPGTRLTVL.

In regard to this clone: Additional DNA sequences in this sample encode the identical CDR3. The chain is built from TRBV30 and TRBJ2-1, with 7 nucleotides matching TRBD2. The CDR3 loop spans 13 amino acids. Looked up from germline, CDR1 is GTSNPN and CDR2 is SVGIG (reference sequence). V gave up 0 bases and J gave up 8 bases; unmatched junction bases: 4. CDR3 sequence reads: CAWSVRGGDEQFF. CDR3 sequence (DNA): TGTGCCTGGAGTGTACGTGGGGGGGATGAGCAGTTCTTC.

The chain is built from TRBV18 and TRBJ2-6; maybe TRBD2 (6 bases). The CDR3 is 15 amino acids. The germline V gene encodes CDR1 KGHSH and CDR2 LQKENI. Trimming pared 5 bases from V and 0 bases from J, leaving 8 bases between. The DNA of the CDR3 is TGTGCCAGCTCAGGACTAATCTCTGGGGCCAACGTCCTGACTTTC. This sequence encodes CASSGLISGANVLTF.

The chain joins TRBV5-4 to TRBJ2-3; 7 nucleotides agree with TRBD1. Germline-derived CDR1 and CDR2 are SGHNT and YYREEE (reference sequence). CDR3 size: 13 residues. After removal of 7 bases from V and 4 bases from J, the junction contained 6 bases not matched to a gene. Here the CDR3 DNA reads TGTGCCAGCGCACAGGGGAGCCCAGATACGCAGTATTTT. Protein sequence: CASAQGSPDTQYF.

Comments on this clone: At the DNA level, this CDR3 is encoded by other sequences in the same sample as well. This chain joins TRBV6-5 and TRBJ1-1; a possible D gene is TRBD1 (6 bases). This CDR3 contains 13 residues. The germline V gene encodes CDR1 MNHEY and CDR2 SVGAGI. The germline V and J ends were trimmed by 6 bases and 2 bases, with 10 bases remaining between them. Written as DNA, the CDR3 is TGTGCCAGCAGGCGGACAGAAAACACTGAAGCTTTCTTT. Amino acids: CASRRTENTEAFF.

The chain has TRBV28 and TRBJ2-1, with a possible D match to TRBD2 (6 bases). This CDR3 contains 13 residues. Germline values: CDR1 MDHEN, CDR2 SYDVKM. Trimming removed 3 bases at V and 4 bases at J, with 7 bases between. Here the CDR3 reads CASSLEGYNEQFF. The CDR3 DNA sequence: TGTGCCAGCAGTTTGGAGGGGTACAATGAGCAGTTCTTC.

The chain joins TRBV28 to TRBJ2-3; D not certain. The CDR3 loop spans 11 amino acids. The V end was cut by 5 bases, the J end by 4 bases, with 4 bases between. Per the germline V gene, CDR1 is MDHEN and CDR2 is SYDVKM. CDR3 DNA sequence: TGTGCCAGCAGTAATCCAGATACGCAGTATTTT. Translating gives CASSNPDTQYF.

The rearrangement uses TRBV14 and TRBJ2-1; 7 bases line up with TRBD2. Unmatched junction bases numbered 5, after V lost 1 base and J lost 8 bases. The CDR3 has 14 residues. CDR1 and CDR2 from the germline V gene are SGHDN and FVKESK. CDR3: CASSQGLAGYEQFF. The CDR3 bases are TGTGCCAGCAGCCAAGGACTAGCCGGCTATGAGCAGTTCTTC.

The chain links TRBV11-1 to TRBJ1-1; D might be TRBD1 (6 bases). The CDR3 consists of 16 residues. CDR1 SGHAT and CDR2 FQDESV come from the germline V gene (reference sequence). V was clipped by 0 bases and J by 4 bases, with 15 bases between them. CDR3 in amino acids: CASSLASGDLGTEAFF. CDR3 bases: TGTGCCAGCAGCTTAGCCTCAGGGGATTTAGGCACTGAAGCTTTCTTT.

The CDR3 sequence is CSVRRGRPLYEQYF. CDR3 sequence (DNA): TGCAGCGTCCGCAGGGGGCGCCCCCTCTACGAGCAGTACTTC. The rearrangement joins TRBV29-1 to TRBJ2-7; TRBD1 matches 8 bases. The CDR3 sequence is 14 residues long. CDR1 and CDR2 from the germline V gene are SQVTM and ANQGSEA. J was trimmed by 3 bases and V by 6 bases; bases with no gene match: 10.

V is TRBV9 and J is TRBJ2-7; D possibly matches TRBD1 or TRBD2 (6 bases each). The CDR3 has 15 amino acids. From germline, CDR1 is SGDLS and CDR2 YYNGEE. Trimming took 2 bases from V and 7 from J, leaving 19 bases between them. CDR3 in DNA: TGTGCCAGCAGCGTCGGACTACAGGGTAGTCAAGAGCAGTACTTC. Protein product: CASSVGLQGSQEQYF.